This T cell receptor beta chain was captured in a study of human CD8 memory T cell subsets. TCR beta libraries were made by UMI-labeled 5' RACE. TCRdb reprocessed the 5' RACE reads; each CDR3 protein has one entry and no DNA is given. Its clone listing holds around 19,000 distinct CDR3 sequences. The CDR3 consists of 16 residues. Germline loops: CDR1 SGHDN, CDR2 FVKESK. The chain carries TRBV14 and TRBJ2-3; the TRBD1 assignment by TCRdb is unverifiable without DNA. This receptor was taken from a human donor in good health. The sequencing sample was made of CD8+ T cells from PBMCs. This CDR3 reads CASSQVWAGRTDTQYF.